These T cell receptor beta chains were read from a single sample in a study of blood T cells in healthy people across ages. One entry per CDR3 protein results from TCRdb running MiXCR on the 5' RACE reads. Here the sample spans roughly 830,000 distinct CDR3 sequences, around 62% being singletons. What was sequenced was blood. These receptor sequences come from a young man in good health. Each CDR3 is given with its conserved first and last residue. The D gene is left open where the match is weak. Some rows mark clone size as missing; the rest say once, few, many or name a class of expanded clone.

clone size: few
V gene: TRBV6-5
J gene: TRBJ2-5
D gene: TRBD2
CDR3 DNA: TGTGCCAGCAGTCAGCTTACTAGCGTACAAGAGACCCAGTACTTC
CDR3 protein: CASSQLTSVQETQYF

clone size: few
V gene: TRBV9
J gene: TRBJ2-3
D gene: NA
CDR3 DNA: TGTGCCAGCAGCGTAGGGGGACTCTCGTCAGATACGCAGTATTTT
CDR3 protein: CASSVGGLSSDTQYF

clone size: NA
V gene: TRBV7-8
J gene: TRBJ2-5
D gene: TRBD1
CDR3 DNA: TGTGCCAGCAGCTTAGTAGTTACAGGGGATGAGCAGTACTTC
CDR3 protein: CASSLVVTGDEQYF

clone size: NA
V gene: TRBV9
J gene: TRBJ2-3
D gene: TRBD1
CDR3 DNA: TGTGCCAGCAGCCCCCGGACAGGGAATAGCCCGCAAGCGCAGTATTTT
CDR3 protein: CASSPRTGNSPQAQYF

clone size: NA
V gene: TRBV12-3/TRBV12-4
J gene: TRBJ2-1
D gene: TRBD1
CDR3 DNA: TGCGCCAGCAGTTCTCTCCAGGGGGCGGTCGGCAATGAGCAGTTCTTC
CDR3 protein: CASSSLQGAVGNEQFF

clone size: NA
V gene: TRBV29-1
J gene: TRBJ1-1
D gene: NA
CDR3 DNA: TGCAGCGTTGCCCTGCAGAGAAGAGCTTTCTTT
CDR3 protein: CSVALQRRAFF

clone size: NA
V gene: TRBV25-1
J gene: TRBJ2-7
D gene: NA
CDR3 DNA: TGTGCCAGCAGTCAGGAACAGACCTACGAGCAGTACTTC
CDR3 protein: CASSQEQTYEQYF

clone size: once
V gene: TRBV2
J gene: TRBJ1-6
D gene: NA
CDR3 DNA: TGTGCCAGCAGTTGGCCAGGACCTTCACCCCTCCACTTT
CDR3 protein: CASSWPGPSPLHF

clone size: NA
V gene: TRBV3-1
J gene: TRBJ2-4
D gene: TRBD1
CDR3 DNA: TGTGCCAGCACCCAAACCTCCGATAGACAGGGTCCGTTCTTC
CDR3 protein: CASTQTSDRQGPFF

clone size: NA
V gene: TRBV20-1
J gene: TRBJ1-5
D gene: NA
CDR3 DNA: TGCAGTGCTAGTACGGGGCGTCAGCCCCAGCATTTT
CDR3 protein: CSASTGRQPQHF

clone size: NA
V gene: TRBV7-3
J gene: TRBJ1-2
D gene: NA
CDR3 DNA: TGTGCCAGCAGCTTAAAAGGAGTCGGGGGTGGCTACACCTTC
CDR3 protein: CASSLKGVGGGYTF

clone size: NA
V gene: TRBV20-1
J gene: TRBJ2-7
D gene: TRBD1
CDR3 DNA: TGCAGTGCTAGGGAGGACCTTGGACAGGGGGCGCCCAATGAGCAGTACTTC
CDR3 protein: CSAREDLGQGAPNEQYF

clone size: NA
V gene: TRBV7-3
J gene: TRBJ2-2
D gene: TRBD2
CDR3 DNA: TGTGCCAGCAGCCAACTAGTGGGGGGGATCGGGGAGCTGTTTTTT
CDR3 protein: CASSQLVGGIGELFF

clone size: NA
V gene: TRBV20-1
J gene: TRBJ1-5
D gene: NA
CDR3 DNA: TGCAGTGCTACCGGACTAGCGACAATGAGCAGTTACAATCAGCCCCAGCATTTT
CDR3 protein: CSATGLATMSSYNQPQHF

clone size: NA
V gene: TRBV13
J gene: TRBJ2-7
D gene: TRBD1
CDR3 DNA: TGTGCCAGCAGCTCCAGACAGGGGGTTTCCTACGAGCAGTACTTC
CDR3 protein: CASSSRQGVSYEQYF

clone size: NA
V gene: TRBV20-1
J gene: TRBJ2-1
D gene: TRBD1
CDR3 DNA: TGCAGTGCGTGGGACAGGGGAATCAATGAGCAGTTCTTC
CDR3 protein: CSAWDRGINEQFF

clone size: NA
V gene: TRBV9
J gene: TRBJ2-1
D gene: NA
CDR3 DNA: TGTGCCAGCAGCGTACGAGCCCAGGACCACAATGAGCAGTTCTTC
CDR3 protein: CASSVRAQDHNEQFF

clone size: NA
V gene: TRBV25-1
J gene: TRBJ1-1
D gene: NA
CDR3 DNA: TGTGCCAGCAGTGAATATGAAGACACTGAAGCTTTCTTT
CDR3 protein: CASSEYEDTEAFF

clone size: NA
V gene: TRBV6-5
J gene: TRBJ2-7
D gene: NA
CDR3 DNA: TGTGCCAGCGGGGGCCCCCCCCTTTACGAGCAGTACTTC
CDR3 protein: CASGGPPLYEQYF

clone size: few
V gene: TRBV5-4
J gene: TRBJ1-2
D gene: NA
CDR3 DNA: TGTGCCAGCAGCTTGGGCCCCGGGACGGTGATTGGCTACACCTTC
CDR3 protein: CASSLGPGTVIGYTF

clone size: NA
V gene: TRBV27
J gene: TRBJ2-7
D gene: TRBD1
CDR3 DNA: TGTGCCAGCAGTTTCATAACCGGGACAGGGGGCTCCTACGAGCAGTACTTC
CDR3 protein: CASSFITGTGGSYEQYF

clone size: few
V gene: TRBV20-1
J gene: TRBJ1-2
D gene: NA
CDR3 DNA: TGCAGTGCTAGGCAGGGGACCTATGGCTACACCTTC
CDR3 protein: CSARQGTYGYTF

clone size: NA
V gene: TRBV28
J gene: TRBJ2-3
D gene: NA
CDR3 DNA: TGTGCCAGCAGTCCATATGGGGGGGGCCCAGATACGCAGTATTTT
CDR3 protein: CASSPYGGGPDTQYF

clone size: NA
V gene: TRBV20-1
J gene: TRBJ2-5
D gene: TRBD2
CDR3 DNA: TGCAGTGCTAGTCTAGCGGGGAGGAGAGAGACCCAGTACTTC
CDR3 protein: CSASLAGRRETQYF

clone size: few
V gene: TRBV2
J gene: TRBJ2-1
D gene: NA
CDR3 DNA: TGTGCCAGCAGTGAAAATGGTAGGAGCGGCACCTCCTACAATGAGCAGTTCTTC
CDR3 protein: CASSENGRSGTSYNEQFF

clone size: few
V gene: TRBV7-2
J gene: TRBJ2-3
D gene: TRBD2
CDR3 DNA: TGTGCCAGCAGCTTAGTAGCGGGGGGCCTCACAGATACGCAGTATTTT
CDR3 protein: CASSLVAGGLTDTQYF

clone size: NA
V gene: TRBV29-1
J gene: TRBJ1-2
D gene: NA
CDR3 DNA: TGCAGCGTTGAATGGGCAGGGAACTATGGCTACACCTTC
CDR3 protein: CSVEWAGNYGYTF

clone size: NA
V gene: TRBV4-3
J gene: TRBJ2-1
D gene: NA
CDR3 DNA: TGCGCCAGCAGCCAAGTTGAACGGGACAATGAGCAGTTCTTC
CDR3 protein: CASSQVERDNEQFF

clone size: NA
V gene: TRBV7-2
J gene: TRBJ2-3
D gene: NA
CDR3 DNA: TGTGCCAGCAGCCCGTTCGGGCATGCGGGGACAGATACGCAGTATTTT
CDR3 protein: CASSPFGHAGTDTQYF

clone size: NA
V gene: TRBV5-1
J gene: TRBJ1-2
D gene: NA
CDR3 DNA: TGCGCCAGCAGCTTGGATGCGGGCGGGAATGGCTACACCTTC
CDR3 protein: CASSLDAGGNGYTF

clone size: NA
V gene: TRBV14
J gene: TRBJ2-1
D gene: NA
CDR3 DNA: TGTGCCAGCAGCCAAACCGGGACAAATTACAATGAGCAGTTCTTC
CDR3 protein: CASSQTGTNYNEQFF

clone size: NA
V gene: TRBV6-5
J gene: TRBJ2-1
D gene: TRBD2
CDR3 DNA: TGTGCCAGCACCCCAGGACTAGCGGGGGGTAATGAGCAGTTCTTC
CDR3 protein: CASTPGLAGGNEQFF

clone size: NA
V gene: TRBV4-3
J gene: TRBJ1-4
D gene: TRBD1
CDR3 DNA: TGCGCCAGCAGTCACTACAGGGGCACAACTAATGAAAAACTGTTTTTT
CDR3 protein: CASSHYRGTTNEKLFF

clone size: NA
V gene: TRBV18
J gene: TRBJ2-1
D gene: TRBD2
CDR3 DNA: TGTGCCAGCTCACCACCGACTAGCGACGGTGAGCAGTTCTTC
CDR3 protein: CASSPPTSDGEQFF

clone size: NA
V gene: TRBV28
J gene: TRBJ2-1
D gene: TRBD1
CDR3 DNA: TGTGCCAGCTTCTTGACAGGGGTTGGCTACAATGAGCAGTTCTTC
CDR3 protein: CASFLTGVGYNEQFF